The 27 T cell receptor beta chains below come from one sample, sequenced in a study of cytomegalovirus exposure and HLA in healthy donors. Both 60 Vbeta primers and 13 Jbeta primers went into the PCR. The table came from immunoSEQ multiplex PCR; TCRdb's copy has only in-frame clones and leaves some out. The table records fewer than 100,000 clones, about three quarters of them present only once. The specimen was PBMCs. The source of these receptors is a female donor in good health and CMV-seronegative.

The chain is built from TRBV27 and TRBJ1-1; tentative D call: TRBD1 (5 bases). Germline loops: CDR1 MNHEY, CDR2 SMNVEV (reference sequence). The V gene lost 8 bases and the J gene lost 5 bases, with 15 bases spanning the gap. The CDR3 is 13 residues long. The CDR3 loop is CASQPGGGTEAFF. CDR3 nucleotide sequence: TGTGCCAGCCAGCCCGGGGGAGGGACTGAAGCTTTCTTT.

The gene calls are TRBV5-1 and TRBJ2-1; 10 bases match TRBD2. The CDR3 contains 15 residues. Germline V lookup: CDR1 SGHRS, CDR2 YFSETQ. With 5 bases clipped from V and 8 bases from J, the junction kept 10 bases outside the gene matches. The chain's CDR3 is CASSFGTSVGDEQFF. CDR3 nucleotides: TGCGCCAGCAGTTTCGGGACTAGCGTTGGAGATGAGCAGTTCTTC.

This clone has just one count. This sequence joins TRBV27 and TRBJ2-7; 8 nucleotides match TRBD1. This CDR3 is built from 16 residues. Germline CDR1 and CDR2: MNHEY and SMNVEV (reference sequence). The V segment lost 5 bases and the J segment 3 bases; nucleotides outside the gene matches: 12. The CDR3 spells CASSTRTGTGDYEQYF. For the CDR3, the DNA is TGTGCCAGCAGTACTCGAACCGGGACAGGCGACTACGAGCAGTACTTC.

The rearrangement joins TRBV6-5 to TRBJ2-7, with 8 bases matching TRBD2. CDR1 is MNHEY, CDR2 SVGAGI, per germline. Trimming removed 1 base from V and 12 bases from J; junction bases left unmatched: 11. CDR3 length equals 14 residues. The CDR3 sequence: CASSYFREGRFMYF. The CDR3 nucleotides read TGTGCCAGCAGTTACTTCCGGGAGGGCCGATTTATGTACTTC.

The V and J genes are TRBV9 and TRBJ2-5; 9 bases are a match to TRBD1. J was trimmed by 1 base and V by 0 bases; bases with no gene match: 4. Looked up from germline, CDR1 is SGDLS and CDR2 is YYNGEE. The CDR3 spans 16 residues. In nucleotides, the CDR3 is TGTGCCAGCAGCGTAGGTGGGACAGGGCCCCAAGAGACCCAGTACTTC. It is translated as CASSVGGTGPQETQYF.

The V call is TRBV7-2, the J call TRBJ1-5, with D unresolved. The V gene lost 2 bases and the J gene lost 0 bases, with 8 bases spanning the gap. The CDR3 has 15 amino acids. The germline V gene has CDR1 SGHTA and CDR2 FQGNSA. The CDR3 DNA sequence: TGTGCCAGCAGCTTAACCGCGGTTAGCAATCAGCCCCAGCATTTT. This sequence encodes CASSLTAVSNQPQHF.

This chain uses TRBV9 with TRBJ2-3; the match to TRBD2 covers 11 bases. Trimming removed 2 bases from V and 0 bases from J; junction bases left unmatched: 8. This CDR3 is 18 amino acids long. CDR1 and CDR2 (germline): SGDLS, YYNGEE. Here the CDR3 reads CASSVTSGAIFSTDTQYF. CDR3 bases: TGTGCCAGCAGCGTGACTAGCGGGGCTATATTTAGCACAGATACGCAGTATTTT.

The V call is TRBV15, the J call TRBJ1-2; TRBD1 agrees at 8 bases. Germline loops: CDR1 LNHNV, CDR2 YYDKDF (reference sequence). CDR3 size: 15 residues. Trimming took 3 bases from V and 4 from J; bases not matched to a gene: 7. The CDR3 DNA follows: TGTGCCACCAGCAGGGCGGACAGGGCACTCTATGGCTACACCTTC. This translates into CATSRADRALYGYTF.

The V gene is TRBV11-2, the J gene TRBJ2-1; TRBD2 matches at 8 bases. V shed 4 bases, J shed 4 bases, and the junction held 6 bases outside the gene matches. The germline V gene has CDR1 SGHAT and CDR2 FQNNGV. CDR3 length: 15 residues. The CDR3 reads CASSWASGPYNEQFF. CDR3 coding DNA: TGTGCCAGCAGCTGGGCTAGCGGGCCATACAATGAGCAGTTCTTC.

The V gene is TRBV6-7, the J gene TRBJ2-7; TRBD1 might be the D (7 bases). TRBV6-7 is noted as an ORF with a role that remains uncertain. The CDR3 spans 19 residues. The V and J ends lost 0 bases and 0 bases respectively, with 21 bases between them. CDR3 sequence reads: CASSYSVGLGGQYSYEQYF. CDR3 sequence (DNA): TGTGCCAGCAGTTACTCGGTAGGGCTCGGGGGACAGTACTCCTACGAGCAGTACTTC.

This chain connects TRBV29-1 to TRBJ1-4; the D gene is possibly TRBD1 (6 bases). The germline CDR1 and CDR2 sequences are SQVTM and ANQGSEA. CDR3 length: 13 residues. V dropped 1 base and J dropped 8 bases, with 11 bases sitting between them. The CDR3 sequence: CSVEGGLGEKLFF. The DNA of the CDR3 is TGCAGCGTTGAAGGGGGGCTTGGAGAAAAACTGTTTTTT.

This sequence joins TRBV7-9 and TRBJ2-1; 9 bases are shared with TRBD1. The CDR3 sequence is 16 residues long. The J segment lost 6 bases and the V segment lost 1 base, leaving 7 bases of the junction unmatched. Germline V CDR1 and CDR2: SEHNR, FQNEAQ (reference sequence). The CDR3 loop reads CASSLGDRVMGNEQFF. DNA of the CDR3: TGTGCCAGCAGCTTAGGGGACAGGGTGATGGGCAATGAGCAGTTCTTC.

The gene calls are TRBV19 and TRBJ1-2, with 8 bases fitting TRBD1. With V trimmed by 4 bases and J by 6 bases, 4 bases remained unmatched. CDR3 length: 13 amino acids. Germline assignment: CDR1 LNHDA and CDR2 SQIVND (reference sequence). CDR3 bases: TGTGCCAGTAGTACACTGGACAGGGATGGCTACACCTTC. Translation gives CASSTLDRDGYTF.

This clone appeared a few times. The rearrangement joins TRBV4-2 to TRBJ2-2; D remains ambiguous. This CDR3 region has 15 residues. Germline V gene sequence: CDR1 LGHNA, CDR2 YNFKEQ. Trimming removed 1 base from V and 3 bases from J, with 9 bases in between. CDR3 sequence reads: CASSQVPIDTGELFF. CDR3 DNA sequence: TGTGCCAGCAGCCAAGTTCCCATTGACACCGGGGAGCTGTTTTTT.

This clone showed up just once. This sample includes further DNA sequences coding for the same CDR3. This chain uses TRBV6-5 with TRBJ2-1; D may be TRBD2 (6 bases). The CDR3 contains 14 residues. Germline loops: CDR1 MNHEY, CDR2 SVGAGI. V dropped 8 bases and J dropped 4 bases, with 15 bases sitting between them. The CDR3 reads CASGGRDTYNEQFF. CDR3 DNA: TGTGCCAGCGGAGGGAGAGACACATACAATGAGCAGTTCTTC.

V is TRBV7-2 and J is TRBJ2-5; TRBD2 aligns across 9 bases. The V segment lost 1 base and the J segment 5 bases; nucleotides outside the gene matches: 8. The germline V gene encodes CDR1 SGHTA and CDR2 FQGNSA. The CDR3 sequence is 16 residues long. CDR3 in amino acids: CASSLDGAGGQETQYF. Written as DNA, the CDR3 is TGTGCCAGCAGCTTAGATGGTGCGGGGGGGCAGGAGACCCAGTACTTC.

This clone was picked up one time. The rearrangement uses TRBV14 and TRBJ1-4; D is perhaps TRBD1 (5 bases). This CDR3 spans 16 amino acids. With 4 bases removed from V and 3 bases from J, the gap between germline ends came to 15 bases. The germline V gene has CDR1 SGHDN and CDR2 FVKESK. CDR3 nucleotide sequence: TGTGCCAGCAGCCCCCATGGGGGGACTTCTAATGAAAAACTGTTTTTT. It encodes CASSPHGGTSNEKLFF.

This chain connects TRBV28 to TRBJ1-4; a weak D match, TRBD1 (6 bases). The CDR3 contains 14 residues. V shed 2 bases and J shed 7 bases, with 11 bases lying between them. From germline, CDR1 is MDHEN and CDR2 SYDVKM. CDR3 in amino acids: CASSLAGASEKLFF. The CDR3 nucleotides are TGTGCCAGCAGTTTAGCAGGGGCGAGTGAAAAACTGTTTTTT.

The chain combines TRBV25-1 with TRBJ2-2, with 10 bases lining up with TRBD1. The J segment lost 5 bases and the V segment lost 1 base, leaving 7 bases of the junction unmatched. The CDR3 is made up of 17 amino acids. CDR1 is MGHDK, CDR2 SYGVNS, per germline. The CDR3 protein is CASSESRQGAGTGELFF. CDR3 nucleotides: TGTGCCAGCAGTGAATCACGACAGGGGGCGGGGACCGGGGAGCTGTTTTTT.

This clone was seen just once. V gene TRBV7-9 combines with J gene TRBJ1-5; perhaps TRBD1 as D (6 bases). Trimming stripped 2 bases from V and 1 base from J, with 12 bases between. The germline gives CDR1 SEHNR, CDR2 FQNEAQ (reference sequence). The CDR3 consists of 16 residues. CDR3 sequence (DNA): TGTGCCAGCAGCTTAACAGGGAAAGGGAGCAATCAGCCCCAGCATTTT. Translation gives CASSLTGKGSNQPQHF.

This chain uses TRBV11-2 with TRBJ1-2; 7 bases fit TRBD1. Losses at the gene ends were 4 bases for V and 5 bases for J; bases not matched to a gene: 7. Germline CDR1 and CDR2: SGHAT and FQNNGV. CDR3 length: 14 amino acids. The CDR3 reads CASSSSQGIYGYTF. The CDR3 coding sequence is TGTGCCAGCAGCTCTTCACAGGGGATTTATGGCTACACCTTC.

The V call is TRBV6-5, the J call TRBJ2-7; no clear D gene. The CDR3 contains 12 residues. The V gene's germline CDR1 is MNHEY and CDR2 SVGAGI. Trimming took off 7 bases at V and 3 bases at J, with 10 bases between the two ends. CDR3 sequence: CASTSLLYEQYF. The CDR3 DNA sequence: TGTGCCAGCACAAGCTTACTCTACGAGCAGTACTTC.

DNA for the CDR3: TGCGCCAGCAGCCCCCCGAGTAGAGGGAGCTCTGGGGCCAACGTCCTGACTTTC. Its translation is CASSPPSRGSSGANVLTF. J is TRBJ2-6 and V is TRBV5-1; a possible D gene is TRBD2 (5 bases). The CDR3 runs to 18 residues. Trimming took 4 bases from V and 0 from J, leaving 17 bases between them. Germline loops: CDR1 SGHRS, CDR2 YFSETQ.

CDR3 amino acids: CASSPRDKLYEQYF. The CDR3 region has the DNA TGTGCCAGTAGTCCCCGGGACAAGCTCTACGAGCAGTACTTC. The chain is built from TRBV19 and TRBJ2-7; perhaps TRBD1 as D (6 bases). Trimming cost V 5 bases and J 3 bases, with 14 bases left between them. This CDR3 spans 14 amino acids. Germline assignment: CDR1 LNHDA and CDR2 SQIVND (reference sequence).

For this clone: A read error may account for a junction end that differs from germline. The rearrangement uses TRBV6-1 and TRBJ2-7, with a weak D call TRBD1 (5 bases). Germline CDR1 and CDR2: MNHNS and SASEGT. The CDR3 runs 11 residues. The CDR3 sequence is CASSETRQTSF. The CDR3 region has the DNA TGTGCCAGCAGTGAAACCAGACAGACAAGCTTC.

V is TRBV11-3 and J is TRBJ2-5, with 7 bases lining up with TRBD2. The CDR3 is 13 residues long. J gave up 2 bases and V 4 bases, and 1 base lay outside the gene matches. CDR1 is SGHNT, CDR2 YENEEA, per germline. The CDR3 spells CASSSGLQETQYF. The CDR3 DNA reads TGTGCCAGCAGCTCGGGACTACAAGAGACCCAGTACTTC. Full variable domain (remainder filled in from reference TRBV11-3 and TRBJ2-5): EAGVVQSPRYKIIEKKQPVAFWCNPISGHNTLYWYLQNLGQGPELLIRYENEEAVDDSQLPKDRFSAERLKGVDSTLKIQPAELGDSAVYLCASSSGLQETQYFGPGTRLLVL.

This clone was seen only once. At one of its ends the junction is not consistent with the germline gene, which may arise from a read error. The chain employs TRBV7-7 and TRBJ2-2; TRBD2 matches 9 bases. The V gene's germline CDR1 is SSHAT and CDR2 FNYEAQ (reference sequence). The CDR3 is made up of 17 amino acids. CDR3 nucleotides: TGTGCTAGCAGCCAAATACCGGGACTAGCCGTCACCGGGGAGCTGTTTTTT. It yields the protein CASSQIPGLAVTGELFF.